This T cell receptor beta chain was sequenced in a study of tissue T cells after allogeneic stem cell transplantation. On this clone itself: These gene names are mouse names. The CDR3 goes on 1 residue after the read ends, and that part is filled in from the germline J gene.

Sequenced by immunoSEQ multiplex PCR; TCRdb stores in-frame clones only, minus some. The table lists about 7,500 clones, approximately 50% of them singletons. Germline loops: CDR1 KGHPV, CDR2 FQNQEV (reference sequence). This CDR3 is 13 amino acids long. V dropped 8 bases and J dropped 1 base, with 11 bases sitting between them. Time point in this sample: mouse harvest day 7 after allogeneic transplant. Mouse grafts combined 10^7 T-cell-depleted bone marrow cells with 10^6 splenic CD5+ T cells. V and J are TRBV26 and TRBJ1-1, with D perhaps matching TRBD1 (6 bases). The specimen sequenced was gut tissue. The receptor was isolated from a female BALB/c mouse given C57BL/6 T cells with graft-versus-host disease after an allogeneic hematopoietic cell transplant. CDR3 sequence reads: CASYRDKNTEVFF. The covered CDR3 bases are TGTGCCAGCTACCGGGACAAAAACACAGAAGTCTTC.